Following are 20 T cell receptor beta chains from one sample sequenced in a study of T-cell reconstitution after alpha-beta-depleted transplantation in children. Using unique molecular identifiers, the investigators prepared the TCRbeta library. TCRdb passed the PCR reads through MiXCR, listing each CDR3 protein once. The repertoire holds 350,000 to 400,000 distinct CDR3 sequences, with about an eighth as singletons. The source was PBMCs, collected from the stem cell graft. These TCRs come from a human donor who donated a stem cell graft to a child with Fanconi anemia.

This clonotype was observed at least ten times. The chain joins TRBV5-1 to TRBJ1-2, with TRBD1 matching 8 bases. The CDR3 consists of 14 residues. CDR1 is SGHRS and CDR2 is YFSETQ in the germline V gene. Losses at the gene ends were 3 bases for V and 8 bases for J; bases not matched to a gene: 9. The CDR3 reads CASSSWTGQSGYTF. The CDR3 bases are TGCGCCAGCAGCTCATGGACAGGGCAAAGCGGCTACACCTTC.

This sequence joins TRBV5-1 and TRBJ2-3; no definite D call. This CDR3 region has 14 residues. Deletions cut 2 bases from V and 0 bases from J, with 7 bases between. Germline lookup yields CDR1 SGHRS and CDR2 YFSETQ. Here the CDR3 DNA reads TGCGCCAGCAGCTTAGACCTGAGCACAGATACGCAGTATTTT. The encoded protein is CASSLDLSTDTQYF.

This clonotype was detected ten times or more. This chain uses TRBV7-2 with TRBJ1-4, with D unclear. Germline assignment: CDR1 SGHTA and CDR2 FQGNSA. Trimming took off 2 bases at V and 4 bases at J, with 14 bases between the two ends. The CDR3 totals 16 residues. CDR3 in DNA: TGTGCCAGCAGCTTACAGTTCGGGTTGGGTAATGAAAAACTGTTTTTT. It yields the protein CASSLQFGLGNEKLFF.

This clonotype was observed many times. This chain links TRBV5-6 with TRBJ1-5; D gene ambiguous. V was shortened by 2 bases and J by 0 bases, with 12 bases between the two germline ends. Germline V lookup: CDR1 SGHDT, CDR2 YYEEEE. This CDR3 is 16 amino acids long. The CDR3 loop reads CASSLVSQYSNQPQHF. The CDR3 bases are TGTGCCAGCAGCTTAGTGTCACAGTATAGCAATCAGCCCCAGCATTTT.

This chain uses TRBV29-1 with TRBJ2-3; D not certain. Per germline, CDR1 SQVTM and CDR2 ANQGSEA. V lost 4 bases, J lost 0 bases, and 5 bases lay in between. The CDR3 consists of 12 residues. The CDR3 bases are TGCAGCGTTGCTGACAGCACAGATACGCAGTATTTT. Amino acid sequence: CSVADSTDTQYF.

This clonotype has just a few counts. The rearrangement links TRBV10-2 to TRBJ2-1; maybe TRBD2 (6 bases). CDR3 size: 16 residues. Germline V gives CDR1 WSHSY, CDR2 SAAADI. With 6 bases removed from V and 0 bases from J, the gap between germline ends came to 15 bases. Here the CDR3 reads CASRPPGLASYNEQFF. The CDR3 bases are TGCGCCAGCAGGCCTCCGGGACTTGCCTCCTACAATGAGCAGTTCTTC.

This clonotype was seen a handful of times. V is TRBV28 and J is TRBJ2-7, with a possible D match to TRBD2 (5 bases). CDR1 MDHEN and CDR2 SYDVKM come from the germline V gene. This CDR3 has 15 amino acids. V was trimmed by 3 bases and J by 0 bases, leaving 12 bases between them. The CDR3 region is CASSFRSGPSYEQYF. The CDR3 DNA follows: TGTGCCAGCAGTTTTAGAAGCGGCCCCTCCTACGAGCAGTACTTC.

This clonotype has more than one count but fewer than ten. The chain carries TRBV5-1 and TRBJ2-2; 8 nucleotides align to TRBD2. With 1 base clipped from V and 4 bases from J, the junction kept 6 bases outside the gene matches. CDR3 size: 16 residues. Germline lookup yields CDR1 SGHRS and CDR2 YFSETQ. The CDR3 DNA reads TGCGCCAGCAGCTTGCTTAGCGGGGCGAGCACCGGGGAGCTGTTTTTT. Amino acids: CASSLLSGASTGELFF.

This clonotype was seen only a few times. V and J are TRBV2 and TRBJ2-2; D not certain. V was clipped by 2 bases and J by 7 bases, with 14 bases between them. The CDR3 length is 15 residues. Germline CDR1 reads SNHLY; CDR2 reads FYNNEI. CDR3 in amino acids: CASSEYGSRSGELFF. In DNA form, the CDR3 reads TGTGCCAGCAGTGAATACGGCAGCAGGAGCGGGGAGCTGTTTTTT.

The chain carries TRBV28 and TRBJ1-1; D call uncertain. Germline CDR1 is MDHEN and CDR2 is SYDVKM. The length of the CDR3 is 11 residues. Trimming took off 9 bases at V and 8 bases at J, with 13 bases between the two ends. The CDR3 nucleotides read TGTGCCAGTTGTCGAGGGCTGGAAGCTTTCTTT. Translating it yields CASCRGLEAFF.

There are a few counts of this clonotype. The chain joins TRBV5-1 to TRBJ2-2, with D unclear. This CDR3 spans 15 amino acids. The V gene lost 4 bases and the J gene lost 0 bases, with 10 bases spanning the gap. The germline V gene has CDR1 SGHRS and CDR2 YFSETQ. The DNA for the CDR3 is TGCGCCAGCAGCGTCGACGGACCGAACACCGGGGAGCTGTTTTTT. Protein product: CASSVDGPNTGELFF. The complete variable domain, with remaining parts taken from reference TRBV5-1 and TRBJ2-2, reads KAGVTQTPRYLIKTRGQQVTLSCSPISGHRSVSWYQQTPGQGLQFLFEYFSETQRNKGNFPGRFSGRQFSNSRSEMNVSTLELGDSALYLCASSVDGPNTGELFFGEGSRLTVL.

The table lists this clonotype with a few counts. The chain employs TRBV20-1 and TRBJ2-3; D gene uncertain. The CDR3 is made up of 11 amino acids. Germline CDR1 and CDR2: DFQATT and SNEGSKA (reference sequence). V lost 5 bases, J lost 5 bases, and 8 bases lay in between. The CDR3 sequence is CSAASGDTQYF. The CDR3 nucleotides read TGCAGTGCTGCTAGTGGAGATACGCAGTATTTT.

The chain uses TRBV7-8 and TRBJ1-5, with D tentatively TRBD1 (6 bases). The CDR3 has 14 amino acids. V shed 4 bases and J shed 4 bases, with 11 bases lying between them. Looked up from germline, CDR1 is SGHVS and CDR2 is FQNEAQ. CDR3 nucleotides: TGTGCCAGCAGCTGGACAGAGAGAAATCAGCCCCAGCATTTT. Protein sequence: CASSWTERNQPQHF. The full variable domain, completed using reference TRBV7-8 and TRBJ1-5, is GAGVSQSPRYKVAKRGQDVALRCDPISGHVSLFWYQQALGQGPEFLTYFQNEAQLDKSGLPSDRFFAERPEGSVSTLKIQRTQQEDSAVYLCASSWTERNQPQHFGDGTRLSIL.

This clonotype was seen once. In this CDR3 the conserved last residue, phenylalanine or tryptophan, is missing, so a read error is likely. CDR3 residues: CASSFDGLYGYTY. The CDR3, as DNA: TGCGCCAGCAGCTTCGACGGACTCTATGGCTACACCTAC. The chain is built from TRBV5-1 and TRBJ1-2; D unresolved. The CDR3 consists of 13 residues. CDR1 is SGHRS, CDR2 YFSETQ, per germline. With 2 bases removed from V and 4 bases from J, the gap between germline ends came to 9 bases.

Only a few counts were recorded for this clonotype. The chain has TRBV20-1 and TRBJ1-3, with a tentative D call TRBD1 (5 bases). The V end was cut by 6 bases, the J end by 0 bases, with 12 bases between. The germline V gene encodes CDR1 DFQATT and CDR2 SNEGSKA (reference sequence). The CDR3 loop spans 14 amino acids. The CDR3 coding sequence is TGCAGTGCCTCCCGGGACCTCTCTGGAAACACCATATATTTT. The encoded protein is CSASRDLSGNTIYF.

The chain links TRBV12-3 or TRBV12-4 to TRBJ2-2; the D is unclear. CDR3 length: 14 residues. Trimming removed 8 bases from V and 0 bases from J, with 10 bases in between. CDR3 sequence reads: CASLRQANTGELFF. As DNA, the CDR3 is TGTGCCAGCCTGAGGCAGGCGAACACCGGGGAGCTGTTTTTT.

The sample holds a few counts of this clonotype. J is TRBJ2-2 and V is TRBV6-1, with 9 bases lining up with TRBD1. CDR1 and CDR2 from the germline V gene are MNHNS and SASEGT. The CDR3 spans 13 residues. The trim removed 11 bases at V and 5 bases at J, leaving 6 bases unmatched. Here the CDR3 reads CAVTGGGTGELFF. The CDR3 DNA is TGTGCCGTGACAGGGGGAGGTACCGGGGAGCTGTTTTTT.

This clonotype occurred a few times. The V gene is TRBV20-1, the J gene TRBJ2-3; D possibly matches TRBD1 or TRBD2 (7 bases each). With 3 bases removed from V and 5 bases from J, the gap between germline ends came to 15 bases. The CDR3 runs to 14 residues. CDR1 and CDR2 from the germline V gene are DFQATT and SNEGSKA (reference sequence). Here the CDR3 DNA reads TGCAGTGCTAGCAGGGGGGGGGAAGTAGATACGCAGTATTTT. It codes for CSASRGGEVDTQYF.

This clonotype was detected only a few times. The genes are TRBV18 and TRBJ1-3; no firm D call. Germline V CDR1 and CDR2: KGHSH, LQKENI. The ends were cut back, 1 base at V and 0 bases at J, with 10 bases in the middle. The CDR3 has 16 amino acids. CDR3 nucleotide sequence: TGTGCCAGCTCACCACAGTTCGCTCCCTCTGGAAACACCATATATTTT. This sequence encodes CASSPQFAPSGNTIYF.

This clonotype occurred a few times. The chain is built from TRBV5-5 and TRBJ2-3, with 7 bases that match TRBD2. The CDR3 contains 16 residues. CDR1 is SGHKS and CDR2 is YYEKEE in the germline V gene (reference sequence). With 1 base clipped from V and 1 base from J, the junction kept 6 bases outside the gene matches. Here the CDR3 reads CASSLWGGAGTDTQYF. CDR3 coding DNA: TGTGCCAGCAGCTTGTGGGGGGGTGCGGGCACAGATACGCAGTATTTT.